Here is one TCR beta chain with its context. This specimen comes from a study of OX40 agonist ivuxolimab in advanced cancers. Sequencing was performed with immunoSEQ multiplex PCR; in TCRdb, only in-frame clones are kept and a portion is missing. In the table there are tens of thousands of clones, approximately 85% of which are singletons. V was shortened by 2 bases and J by 3 bases, with 15 bases between the two germline ends. CDR3 length equals 15 residues. CDR1 is SGHTS and CDR2 is YDEGEE in the germline V gene. This material consisted of CD4+ or CD8+ T cells sorted from blood, taken in a trial of the OX40 agonist ivuxolimab. The clonotype originates from an adult with an advanced solid tumor such as melanoma, head and neck, liver or kidney cancer. The rearrangement links TRBV5-8 to TRBJ2-7; weak D call: TRBD2 (6 bases). In nucleotides, the CDR3 is TGTGCCAGCAGCTTAGGTGCAGGGACTTACTACGAGCAGTACTTC. This translates into CASSLGAGTYYEQYF.